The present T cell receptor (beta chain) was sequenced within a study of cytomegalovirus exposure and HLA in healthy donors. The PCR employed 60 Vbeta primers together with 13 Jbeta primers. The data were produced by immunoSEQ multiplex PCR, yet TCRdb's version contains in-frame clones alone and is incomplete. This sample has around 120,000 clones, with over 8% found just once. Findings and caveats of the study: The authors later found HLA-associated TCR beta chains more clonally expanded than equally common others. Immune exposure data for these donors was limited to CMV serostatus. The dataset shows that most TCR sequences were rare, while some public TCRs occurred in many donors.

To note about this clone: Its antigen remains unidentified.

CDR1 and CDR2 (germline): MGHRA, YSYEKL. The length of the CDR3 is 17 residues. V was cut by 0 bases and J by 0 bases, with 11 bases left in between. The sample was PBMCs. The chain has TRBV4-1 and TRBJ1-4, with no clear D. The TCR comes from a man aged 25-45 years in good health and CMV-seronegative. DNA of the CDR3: TGCGCCAGCAGCCAAGATTGGAGGGCTGCAACTAATGAAAAACTGTTTTTT. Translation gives CASSQDWRAATNEKLFF.